This passage covers 18 T cell receptor beta chains from one sample sequenced in a study of T cell repertoires in cytomegalovirus infection (dated by TCRdb to 2018 to 2020). Antigens of these TCRs are unknown. The sample's treatment or condition, from its label and the paper: in vitro stimulation with specific CMV peptide epitopes to enrich CMV-specific T cells. Sequencer: Illumina HiSeq 1500. TCRdb ran its own pipeline on the public reads, namely fastp trimming at Q25 and MiXCR clone calling, and kept in-frame beta chains. A single entry per CDR3 protein holds the most common genes and DNA from its merged rows. In this sample the table shows about 900,000 distinct CDR3 sequences, 25% to 40% of which occur a single time. Jointly, the top ten make up roughly 12% of the sample. Sequenced material: cultured CD8+ T cells from PBMCs, taken from culture after CMV antigen stimulation. The receptors shown here come from a human donor in good health (CMV status not recorded). Some clones in this sample may be carry-over from other donors' samples.

In this sample, this clonotype turned up a few times. This rearrangement joins TRBV28 to TRBJ2-1; 9 bases agree with TRBD2. V lost 6 bases and J lost 6; bases outside the gene matches: 12. The CDR3 spans 16 residues. From germline, CDR1 is MDHEN and CDR2 SYDVKM. The CDR3 is CASRPAGLALINEQFF. CDR3 DNA sequence: TGTGCCAGCAGACCCGCGGGACTAGCTCTGATCAATGAGCAGTTCTTC.

This clonotype was seen many times. The gene calls are TRBV7-8 and TRBJ1-5; no clear D gene. Germline loops: CDR1 SGHVS, CDR2 FQNEAQ. This CDR3 contains 18 residues. The V end was cut by 5 bases, the J end by 0 bases, with 20 bases between. CDR3 loop: CASSPIKPTQYSNQPQHF. As DNA, the CDR3 is TGTGCCAGCAGCCCCATTAAGCCGACGCAATATAGCAATCAGCCCCAGCATTTT.

V gene TRBV7-9 combines with J gene TRBJ2-3; 11 nucleotides agree with TRBD2. The V gene's germline CDR1 is SEHNR and CDR2 FQNEAQ (reference sequence). V shed 5 bases, J shed 5 bases, and the junction held 9 bases outside the gene matches. The CDR3 consists of 16 residues. CDR3 nucleotides: TGTGCCAGCAGCCTCGCGGGACTAGCGGACGGAGATACGCAGTATTTT. Translating it yields CASSLAGLADGDTQYF.

The chain employs TRBV5-4 and TRBJ2-7; D call uncertain. Germline V gene sequence: CDR1 SGHNT, CDR2 YYREEE (reference sequence). V was trimmed by 4 bases and J by 0 bases, leaving 5 bases between them. The CDR3 loop spans 12 amino acids. In nucleotides, the CDR3 is TGTGCCAGCAGCATCAGCTCCTACGAGCAGTACTTC. Translating it yields CASSISSYEQYF.

Written as DNA, the CDR3 is TGCGCCAGCAGCCTAAAAGGGGGGGCGGGGGGGCTTGGAGATACGCAGTATTTT. Its protein is CASSLKGGAGGLGDTQYF. The chain joins TRBV4-1 to TRBJ2-3; 9 nucleotides agree with TRBD2. The germline V gene encodes CDR1 MGHRA and CDR2 YSYEKL. The CDR3 spans 18 residues. The J segment lost 5 bases and the V segment lost 4 bases, leaving 16 bases of the junction unmatched.

This clonotype showed up just a few times. The chain is built from TRBV7-2 and TRBJ1-2, with 7 nucleotides matching TRBD1. Trimming took 5 bases from V and 3 from J; bases not matched to a gene: 6. CDR1 is SGHTA and CDR2 is FQGNSA in the germline V gene. The CDR3 has 14 amino acids. CDR3 bases: TGTGCCAGCAGCGTCGCACAGGGGTACTATGGCTACACCTTC. Translation gives CASSVAQGYYGYTF.

This clonotype has a handful of counts. The chain is built from TRBV12-5 and TRBJ1-5; weak D call: TRBD1 (5 bases). Germline CDR1 and CDR2: LGHNT and FRNRAP. The CDR3 consists of 13 residues. Trimming cost V 6 bases and J 1 base, with 7 bases left between them. CDR3 sequence (DNA): TGTGCTAGTGGACAGGCGAGCAATCAGCCCCAGCATTTT. Translating it yields CASGQASNQPQHF. Combining the CDR3 with reference TRBV12-5 and TRBJ1-5 gives the whole variable domain DARVTQTPRHKVTEMGQEVTMRCQPILGHNTVFWYRQTMMQGLELLAYFRNRAPLDDSGMPKDRFSAEMPDATLATLKIQPSEPRDSAVYFCASGQASNQPQHFGDGTRLSIL.

The gene calls are TRBV6-6 and TRBJ2-5; D unclear. The CDR3 is 14 amino acids. Germline V CDR1 and CDR2: MNHNY, SVGAGI (reference sequence). Trimming took off 5 bases at V and 3 bases at J, with 13 bases between the two ends. DNA for the CDR3: TGTGCCAGCAGTGCGACCAGAGGCGAAGAGACCCAGTACTTC. Translation gives CASSATRGEETQYF.

CDR3 in DNA: TGTGCCAGCAGCTTAGAGGTGGGGACCGAGAGGGAGACCCAGTACTTC. It codes for CASSLEVGTERETQYF. The rearrangement joins TRBV7-3 to TRBJ2-5; tentatively, D is TRBD1 or TRBD2 (5 bases each). The V end lost 2 bases, the J end lost 5 bases, and 18 bases lay between the germline ends. There are 16 residues in the CDR3. Germline CDR1 is SGHTA and CDR2 is FQGTGA.

The J gene is TRBJ1-4, the V gene TRBV5-5; D unclear. This CDR3 comprises 14 residues. Trimming removed 3 bases at V and 4 bases at J, with 10 bases between. Germline V gene sequence: CDR1 SGHKS, CDR2 YYEKEE (reference sequence). The CDR3 sequence: CASSYPARNEKLFF. The CDR3, as DNA: TGTGCCAGCAGCTACCCGGCGCGTAATGAAAAACTGTTTTTT.

The chain joins TRBV7-6 to TRBJ2-7, with D perhaps matching TRBD2 (6 bases). V lost 7 bases to trimming and J lost 3 bases, with 16 bases between them. The CDR3 covers 14 residues. Germline CDR1 is SGHVS and CDR2 is FNYEAQ. CDR3 loop: CASTPEGGIYEQYF. The CDR3 DNA is TGTGCCAGCACCCCGGAGGGAGGTATCTACGAGCAGTACTTC.

In its sample, this clonotype was seen once. The V call is TRBV28, the J call TRBJ2-7; TRBD1 matches at 7 bases. After removal of 8 bases from V and 1 base from J, the junction contained 23 bases not matched to a gene. The CDR3 totals 19 residues. Per germline, CDR1 MDHEN and CDR2 SYDVKM. The CDR3: CASAPLSLTGTELSYEQYV. The CDR3, as DNA: TGTGCCAGCGCCCCATTATCGTTGACGGGGACAGAGCTGTCCTACGAGCAGTACGTC.

The V gene is TRBV19, the J gene TRBJ2-1; the D gene is possibly TRBD1 (6 bases). Germline V gene data show CDR1 as LNHDA and CDR2 as SQIVND (reference sequence). The length of the CDR3 is 14 residues. Trimming took off 7 bases at V and 5 bases at J, with 15 bases between the two ends. CDR3 DNA: TGTGCCAGTAATGGTTGGGGGCAGGACAATGAGCAGTTCTTC. This codes for CASNGWGQDNEQFF.

Comment on this clonotype: At one end, the junction sequence differs from germline, possibly due to a read error. In DNA, the CDR3 is TGTGTCAGCAGTCAACAGTGGAGTAGCGAGGATCCCACAGATACGCAGTATTTT. The encoded protein is CVSSQQWSSEDPTDTQYF. V usage is TRBV6-2 or TRBV6-3 and J usage is TRBJ2-3; maybe TRBD2 (5 bases). The CDR3 consists of 18 residues. Germline V gene sequence: CDR1 MNHEY, CDR2 SVGEGT.

With regard to this clonotype: This sequence may be a read error, since a much larger clone differs from it by one base. The CDR3 protein is CVSSYTGGAETQYF. For the CDR3, the DNA is TGTGTCAGCAGCTACACAGGGGGCGCGGAGACCCAGTACTTC. The chain recombines TRBV7-4 with TRBJ2-5; TRBD1 matches at 9 bases. The length of the CDR3 is 14 residues. CDR1 and CDR2 (germline): SGHVT, SQSDAQ.

CDR3 residues: CASSQVEKGANTGELFF. CDR3 sequence (DNA): TGCGCCAGCAGCCAAGTCGAGAAGGGGGCGAACACCGGGGAGCTGTTTTTT. V and J are TRBV4-1 and TRBJ2-2; possible D gene TRBD1, 6 bases. The CDR3 runs to 17 residues. V gave up 1 base and J gave up 0 bases, with 12 bases separating them. The germline gives CDR1 MGHRA, CDR2 YSYEKL.

V usage is TRBV19 and J usage is TRBJ2-1; 9 bases match TRBD2. This CDR3 comprises 19 residues. V lost 0 bases to trimming and J lost 0 bases; unmatched junction nucleotides: 9. Per the germline V gene, CDR1 is LNHDA and CDR2 is SQIVND (reference sequence). This chain's CDR3 is CASSIDNSGGFSSYNEQFF. CDR3 nucleotide sequence: TGTGCCAGTAGTATAGATAATAGCGGGGGTTTCAGCTCCTACAATGAGCAGTTCTTC.

This clonotype was picked up a small number of times. This rearrangement joins TRBV7-8 to TRBJ2-2; no reliable D call. CDR3 size: 13 residues. Germline CDR1 reads SGHVS; CDR2 reads FQNEAQ. V lost 8 bases and J 0 bases, leaving 7 bases between the germline ends. CDR3 residues: CASLKANTGELFF. CDR3 nucleotide sequence: TGTGCCAGCCTCAAAGCGAACACCGGGGAGCTGTTTTTT.